What follows are 32 T cell receptor beta chains derived from one specimen sequenced in a study of T-cell memory formation after mild COVID-19. TCRdb ran MiXCR on the 5' RACE reads and lists one entry per CDR3 protein. The data hold 550,000 to 700,000 distinct CDR3 sequences, with roughly 17% observed a single time. The sequenced material came from PBMCs or a T cell subset sorted from them (not recorded which). These receptors were collected from an adult woman who had mild COVID-19 (a few samples of this study predate the infection). Cell type and time point are not known.

This clonotype was observed a handful of times. This chain joins TRBV20-1 and TRBJ1-1, with a weak D call TRBD1 (6 bases). V was cut by 5 bases and J by 7 bases, with 20 bases left in between. Germline V lookup: CDR1 DFQATT, CDR2 SNEGSKA (reference sequence). The CDR3 runs 14 residues. The CDR3 nucleotides read TGCAGTGCTTCCCTCCTGGGGGGCCGGGGTGAAGCTTTCTTT. This codes for CSASLLGGRGEAFF.

This clonotype was observed a few times. The rearrangement uses TRBV11-2 and TRBJ2-7; 11 positions match TRBD2. This CDR3 region has 15 residues. With 6 bases clipped from V and 6 bases from J, the junction kept 10 bases outside the gene matches. The germline CDR1 and CDR2 sequences are SGHAT and FQNNGV. The CDR3 sequence: CASRNPGLAVFEQYF. For the CDR3, the DNA is TGTGCCAGCAGAAATCCGGGACTAGCGGTTTTCGAGCAGTACTTC.

This chain connects TRBV10-3 to TRBJ2-1; D remains ambiguous. There are 12 residues in the CDR3. Germline lookup yields CDR1 ENHRY and CDR2 SYGVKD. V was cut by 4 bases and J by 4 bases, with 5 bases left in between. CDR3 nucleotide sequence: TGTGCCATCAGTGTCATGTACAATGAGCAGTTCTTC. Its translation: CAISVMYNEQFF.

This chain links TRBV10-3 with TRBJ2-5, with a tentative D call TRBD1 (6 bases). Germline-derived CDR1 and CDR2 are ENHRY and SYGVKD. The CDR3 spans 12 residues. The V gene lost 8 bases and the J gene lost 1 base, with 8 bases spanning the gap. DNA of the CDR3: TGTGCCATCGGACAGACCCAAGAGACCCAGTACTTC. Residues: CAIGQTQETQYF.

The chain carries TRBV19 and TRBJ2-3; D not certain. The CDR3 is 16 residues long. CDR1 and CDR2 (germline): LNHDA, SQIVND (reference sequence). V lost 7 bases to trimming and J lost 4 bases, with 21 bases between them. The CDR3 nucleotides read TGTGCCAGTACCCCCCAACGGGTTTCCGGCGCAGATACGCAGTATTTT. This codes for CASTPQRVSGADTQYF.

The chain has TRBV6-5 and TRBJ2-3, with D possibly being TRBD2 (6 bases). Germline-derived CDR1 and CDR2 are MNHEY and SVGAGI. CDR3 length equals 15 residues. V was cut by 2 bases and J by 2 bases, with 11 bases left in between. CDR3 loop: CASSYTWGDTDTQYF. The CDR3, as DNA: TGTGCCAGCAGTTACACATGGGGGGACACAGATACGCAGTATTTT.

This clonotype has just a few counts. The chain has TRBV7-2 and TRBJ1-5, with D possibly matching TRBD1 (5 bases). Per the germline V gene, CDR1 is SGHTA and CDR2 is FQGNSA. Trimming pared 2 bases from V and 1 base from J, leaving 18 bases between. This CDR3 spans 18 amino acids. Here the CDR3 reads CASSLLPGIGLSNQPQHF. CDR3 nucleotide sequence: TGTGCCAGCAGCTTATTGCCAGGGATAGGTCTAAGCAATCAGCCCCAGCATTTT.

The gene calls are TRBV12-3 or TRBV12-4 and TRBJ2-1; no reliable D call. The CDR3 loop spans 12 amino acids. The V and J ends lost 7 bases and 4 bases respectively, with 8 bases between them. The CDR3 spells CASTYGYNEQFF. The CDR3 DNA reads TGTGCCAGCACCTACGGTTACAATGAGCAGTTCTTC.

The chain carries TRBV20-1 and TRBJ2-7, with no clear D. V lost 0 bases and J 1 base, leaving 13 bases between the germline ends. Germline lookup yields CDR1 DFQATT and CDR2 SNEGSKA (reference sequence). This CDR3 spans 15 amino acids. CDR3 in amino acids: CSAREARSGSYEQYF. The DNA for the CDR3 is TGCAGTGCTAGAGAGGCTCGGAGTGGTTCCTACGAGCAGTACTTC.

The DNA of the CDR3 is TGTGCCAGCAGACACCAGGGGGCTCGTGGCTACACCTTC. Amino acids: CASRHQGARGYTF. The chain couples TRBV6-2 or TRBV6-3 to TRBJ1-2; 8 bases are a match to TRBD1. The CDR3 has 13 residues. The J segment lost 7 bases and the V segment lost 6 bases, leaving 7 bases of the junction unmatched. Germline assignment: CDR1 MNHEY and CDR2 SVGEGT.

This clonotype has only a few counts. The rearrangement links TRBV5-5 to TRBJ2-1; 13 nucleotides align to TRBD2. The CDR3 has 17 amino acids. V shed 4 bases and J 5 bases; nucleotides not matched to a gene: 9. Germline V lookup: CDR1 SGHKS, CDR2 YYEKEE (reference sequence). The CDR3 nucleotides read TGTGCCAGCAGCCCCGGACTAGCGGGAGAGTACGACAATGAGCAGTTCTTC. This encodes CASSPGLAGEYDNEQFF.

The gene calls are TRBV24-1 and TRBJ1-2; no definite D call. V was shortened by 3 bases and J by 2 bases, with 9 bases between the two germline ends. The CDR3 has 14 residues. Germline V gene lookup returns CDR1 KGHDR and CDR2 SFDVKD. The CDR3 spells CATSDPGGNYGYTF. Here the CDR3 DNA reads TGTGCCACCAGTGATCCCGGTGGCAACTATGGCTACACCTTC.

This clonotype was counted between two and nine times. This chain joins TRBV5-1 and TRBJ2-2; TRBD1 matches 7 bases. The CDR3 consists of 16 residues. Germline lookup yields CDR1 SGHRS and CDR2 YFSETQ. The V segment lost 0 bases and the J segment 6 bases; nucleotides outside the gene matches: 8. CDR3 nucleotide sequence: TGCGCCAGCAGCTTGGAAGCCGGGACAGCTGCCGGGGAGCTGTTTTTT. This encodes CASSLEAGTAAGELFF.

The genes are TRBV9 and TRBJ2-7, with 7 positions matching TRBD1. In germline, CDR1 is SGDLS, CDR2 YYNGEE. The CDR3 has 16 amino acids. The J segment lost 0 bases and the V segment lost 3 bases, leaving 9 bases of the junction unmatched. Here the CDR3 DNA reads TGTGCCAGCAGCGGAGAGGGACAGAAAAACTCCTACGAGCAGTACTTC. Protein product: CASSGEGQKNSYEQYF.

The rearrangement uses TRBV4-1 and TRBJ2-7, with TRBD2 identical over 9 bases. The CDR3 is made up of 16 amino acids. Per the germline V gene, CDR1 is MGHRA and CDR2 is YSYEKL. J gave up 0 bases and V 2 bases, and 5 bases lay outside the gene matches. This chain's CDR3 is CASSQNLGLASYEQYF. CDR3 nucleotides: TGCGCCAGCAGCCAAAATCTGGGACTAGCCTCCTACGAGCAGTACTTC.

This rearrangement joins TRBV5-1 to TRBJ2-7, with 7 bases lining up with TRBD1. The CDR3 extends over 14 amino acids. The J segment lost 5 bases and the V segment lost 1 base, leaving 6 bases of the junction unmatched. Germline CDR1 is SGHRS and CDR2 is YFSETQ. CDR3 loop: CASSLWGTGDEQYF. DNA of the CDR3: TGCGCCAGCAGCTTGTGGGGAACAGGGGACGAGCAGTACTTC.

The J gene is TRBJ2-1, the V gene TRBV20-1, with 7 bases identical to TRBD2. V gave up 1 base and J gave up 4 bases; unmatched junction bases: 10. There are 16 residues in the CDR3. The V gene's germline CDR1 is DFQATT and CDR2 SNEGSKA (reference sequence). The CDR3 sequence: CSARVGGRLPYNEQFF. The CDR3 DNA sequence: TGCAGTGCTAGAGTCGGCGGGAGACTACCTTACAATGAGCAGTTCTTC.

This clonotype was recorded many times. CDR3 protein: CASSPTGVGETQYF. In nucleotides, the CDR3 is TGTGCCAGCAGTCCTACAGGGGTGGGGGAGACCCAGTACTTC. The rearrangement joins TRBV12-3 or TRBV12-4 to TRBJ2-5; 7 nucleotides line up with TRBD1. J lost 5 bases, V lost 5 bases, and 8 bases had no gene match. The CDR3 contains 14 residues.

This clonotype occurred a few times. The chain has TRBV7-6 and TRBJ2-3; the D gene is possibly TRBD1 (5 bases). Trimming removed 1 base at V and 4 bases at J, with 12 bases between. CDR1 and CDR2 (germline): SGHVS, FNYEAQ. The CDR3 totals 15 residues. DNA for the CDR3: TGTGCCAGCAGCTTAGAGCCAGGGCGCCCAGATACGCAGTATTTT. Amino acid sequence: CASSLEPGRPDTQYF.

This clonotype has more than one count but fewer than ten. V and J are TRBV10-3 and TRBJ2-1; no clear D gene. The CDR3 is 12 residues long. Per the germline V gene, CDR1 is ENHRY and CDR2 is SYGVKD. V was pared by 8 bases and J by 8 bases, with 13 bases between. CDR3: CAISPAIDEQFF. The CDR3 DNA reads TGTGCCATCTCCCCGGCCATCGATGAGCAGTTCTTC.

The chain combines TRBV4-1 with TRBJ2-3; D unclear. The CDR3 length is 18 residues. The germline V gene has CDR1 MGHRA and CDR2 YSYEKL. The V end lost 1 base, the J end lost 4 bases, and 21 bases lay between the germline ends. The chain's CDR3 is CASSQARGSLSRPDTQYF. The DNA of the CDR3 is TGCGCCAGCAGCCAAGCCCGCGGCAGCCTGTCCAGGCCAGATACGCAGTATTTT.

This clonotype was seen repeatedly, ten times or more. V is TRBV5-1 and J is TRBJ1-2; D is ambiguous. This CDR3 comprises 12 residues. V dropped 4 bases and J dropped 4 bases, with 8 bases sitting between them. CDR1 and CDR2 from the germline V gene are SGHRS and YFSETQ. CDR3 in DNA: TGCGCCAGCAGCCCGGACGGCTATGGCTACACCTTC. This encodes CASSPDGYGYTF. Based on the CDR3 plus reference TRBV5-1 and TRBJ1-2, the full variable domain is KAGVTQTPRYLIKTRGQQVTLSCSPISGHRSVSWYQQTPGQGLQFLFEYFSETQRNKGNFPGRFSGRQFSNSRSEMNVSTLELGDSALYLCASSPDGYGYTFGSGTRLTVV.

The rearrangement uses TRBV6-6 and TRBJ1-1; D might be TRBD1 (6 bases). Germline-derived CDR1 and CDR2 are MNHNY and SVGAGI (reference sequence). The ends were cut back, 8 bases at V and 4 bases at J, with 14 bases in the middle. The CDR3 has 13 residues. Here the CDR3 reads CASEGGARTEAFF. The CDR3 nucleotides are TGTGCCAGCGAGGGGGGGGCGCGCACTGAAGCTTTCTTT.

This clonotype was found once. This chain uses TRBV5-1 with TRBJ2-2; D not resolved. Deletions cut 4 bases from V and 5 bases from J, with 12 bases between. Germline V gives CDR1 SGHRS, CDR2 YFSETQ. The length of the CDR3 is 14 residues. The CDR3 protein is CASSPLVGTGELFF. The CDR3 nucleotides are TGCGCCAGCAGCCCCCTGGTCGGGACCGGGGAGCTGTTTTTT.

The genes are TRBV7-8 and TRBJ2-1; TRBD2 is a possible D gene (5 bases). CDR3 length: 17 amino acids. Trimming stripped 5 bases from V and 3 bases from J, with 20 bases between. Germline V gene lookup returns CDR1 SGHVS and CDR2 FQNEAQ. The CDR3 here is CASSPPRAAYGYNEQFF. Here the CDR3 DNA reads TGTGCCAGCAGCCCCCCCCGAGCGGCGTATGGCTACAATGAGCAGTTCTTC.

This clonotype occurred many times. The V call is TRBV5-1, the J call TRBJ2-5; D is undetermined. Trimming took 2 bases from V and 2 from J, leaving 4 bases between them. This CDR3 has 12 residues. Germline values: CDR1 SGHRS, CDR2 YFSETQ. CDR3 sequence (DNA): TGCGCCAGCAGCTTCGATCAAGAGACCCAGTACTTC. Protein sequence: CASSFDQETQYF.

This clonotype was seen only a few times. This chain uses TRBV20-1 with TRBJ1-1; D is perhaps TRBD1 (5 bases). Germline lookup yields CDR1 DFQATT and CDR2 SNEGSKA (reference sequence). The ends were cut back, 2 bases at V and 4 bases at J, with 20 bases in the middle. This CDR3 is 16 amino acids long. CDR3 nucleotides: TGCAGTGCTAGAATAGGATTTAGGGGCTTAGGCACTGAAGCTTTCTTT. Its translation is CSARIGFRGLGTEAFF.

The chain joins TRBV7-6 to TRBJ2-3; TRBD2 matches 13 bases. In germline, CDR1 is SGHVS, CDR2 FNYEAQ. CDR3 size: 17 residues. The V and J ends lost 3 bases and 2 bases, in that order; junction bases with no gene match: 5. The CDR3 sequence is CASSLGTSGDVTDTQYF. Here the CDR3 DNA reads TGTGCCAGCAGCTTGGGGACTAGCGGGGACGTCACAGATACGCAGTATTTT. Full variable domain (outside the CDR3, taken from reference TRBV7-6 and TRBJ2-3): GAGVSQSPRYKVTKRGQDVALRCDPISGHVSLYWYRQALGQGPEFLTYFNYEAQQDKSGLPNDRFSAERPEGSISTLTIQRTEQRDSAMYRCASSLGTSGDVTDTQYFGPGTRLTVL.

The chain combines TRBV12-3 or TRBV12-4 with TRBJ2-5; 14 bases map to TRBD2. The CDR3 extends over 17 amino acids. The junction had 4 bases not matched to a gene; V was cut back by 3 bases and J by 1 base. Here the CDR3 reads CASSFGLAGGFQETQYF. As DNA, the CDR3 is TGTGCCAGCAGTTTTGGACTAGCGGGGGGATTCCAAGAGACCCAGTACTTC.

The CDR3 DNA is TGTGCCAGCAGCCAAGAGGGACAGGGAGAGACCCAGTACTTC. This translates into CASSQEGQGETQYF. The V gene is TRBV4-2, the J gene TRBJ2-5; 9 bases are a match to TRBD1. V shed 0 bases and J 4 bases; nucleotides not matched to a gene: 0. The CDR3 length is 14 residues. Germline assignment: CDR1 LGHNA and CDR2 YNFKEQ.

The CDR3: CASIFRDRGYNEQFF. CDR3 DNA sequence: TGTGCCAGCATTTTCCGGGACAGGGGCTACAATGAGCAGTTCTTC. This chain joins TRBV12-3 or TRBV12-4 and TRBJ2-1, with 10 nucleotides matching TRBD1. The CDR3 has 15 residues. With 7 bases clipped from V and 3 bases from J, the junction kept 6 bases outside the gene matches.

This clonotype was recorded at least ten times. The chain has TRBV10-3 and TRBJ2-1; 14 bases map to TRBD2. Trimming cost V 7 bases and J 2 bases; bases outside gene matches: 7. This CDR3 contains 17 residues. Germline V lookup: CDR1 ENHRY, CDR2 SYGVKD. CDR3 region: CAITPTSGRGTYNEQFF. The CDR3 DNA follows: TGTGCCATCACTCCGACTAGCGGGAGGGGGACCTACAATGAGCAGTTCTTC.